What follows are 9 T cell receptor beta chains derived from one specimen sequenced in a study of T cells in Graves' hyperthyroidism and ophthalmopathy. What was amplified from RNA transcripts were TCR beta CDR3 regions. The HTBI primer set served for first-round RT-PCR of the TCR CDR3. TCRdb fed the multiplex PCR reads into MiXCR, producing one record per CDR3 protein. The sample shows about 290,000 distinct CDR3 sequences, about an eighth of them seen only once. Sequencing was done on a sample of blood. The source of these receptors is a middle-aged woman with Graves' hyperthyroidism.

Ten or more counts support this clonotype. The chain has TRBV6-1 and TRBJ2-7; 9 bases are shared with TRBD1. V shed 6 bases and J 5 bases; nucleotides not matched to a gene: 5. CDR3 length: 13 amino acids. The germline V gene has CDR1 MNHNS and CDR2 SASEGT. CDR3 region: CASSGTGIDEQYF. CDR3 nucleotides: TGTGCCAGCAGCGGGACAGGGATCGACGAGCAGTACTTC.

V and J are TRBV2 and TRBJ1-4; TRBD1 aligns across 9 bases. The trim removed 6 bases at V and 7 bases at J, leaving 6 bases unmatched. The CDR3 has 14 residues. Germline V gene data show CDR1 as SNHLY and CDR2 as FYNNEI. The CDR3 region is CASSAGTGFEKLFF. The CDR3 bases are TGTGCCAGCAGCGCCGGGACAGGGTTTGAAAAACTGTTTTTT.

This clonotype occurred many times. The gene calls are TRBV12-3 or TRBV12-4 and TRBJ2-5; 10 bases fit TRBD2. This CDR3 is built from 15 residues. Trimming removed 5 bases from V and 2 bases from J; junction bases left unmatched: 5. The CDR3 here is CASSPNSGRQETQYF. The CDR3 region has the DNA TGTGCCAGCAGTCCAAATAGCGGGAGGCAAGAGACCCAGTACTTC.

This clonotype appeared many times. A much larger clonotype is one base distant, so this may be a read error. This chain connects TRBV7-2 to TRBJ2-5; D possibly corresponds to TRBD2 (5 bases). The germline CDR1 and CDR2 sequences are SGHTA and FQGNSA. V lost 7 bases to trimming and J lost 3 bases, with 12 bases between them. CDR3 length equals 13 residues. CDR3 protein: CASNSMTKETQYF. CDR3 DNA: TGTGCCAGCAACTCTATGACTAAAGAGACCCAGTACTTC.

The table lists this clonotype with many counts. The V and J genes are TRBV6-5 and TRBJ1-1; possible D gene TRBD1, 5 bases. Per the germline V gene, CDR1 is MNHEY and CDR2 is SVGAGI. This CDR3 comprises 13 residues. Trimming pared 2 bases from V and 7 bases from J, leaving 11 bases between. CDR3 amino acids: CASSYGTHSEAFF. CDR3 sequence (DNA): TGTGCCAGCAGTTACGGGACCCACAGTGAAGCTTTCTTT.

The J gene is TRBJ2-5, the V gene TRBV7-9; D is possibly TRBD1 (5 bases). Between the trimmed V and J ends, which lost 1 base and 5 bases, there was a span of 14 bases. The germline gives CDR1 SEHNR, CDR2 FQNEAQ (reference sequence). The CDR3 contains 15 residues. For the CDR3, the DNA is TGTGCCAGCAGCTTAGAGGGGCTCAGACGGGAGACCCAGTACTTC. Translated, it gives CASSLEGLRRETQYF.

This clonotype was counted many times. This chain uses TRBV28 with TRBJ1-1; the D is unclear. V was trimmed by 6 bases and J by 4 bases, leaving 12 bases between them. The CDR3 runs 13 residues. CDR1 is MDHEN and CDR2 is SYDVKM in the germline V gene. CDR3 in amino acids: CASRDPVGTEAFF. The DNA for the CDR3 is TGTGCCAGCAGGGACCCGGTGGGCACTGAAGCTTTCTTT.

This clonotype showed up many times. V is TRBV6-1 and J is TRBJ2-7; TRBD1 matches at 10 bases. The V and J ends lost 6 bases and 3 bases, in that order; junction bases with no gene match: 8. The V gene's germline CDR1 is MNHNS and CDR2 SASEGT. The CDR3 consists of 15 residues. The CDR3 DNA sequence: TGTGCCAGCAGGTGGATGGGGACAGGGGACTACGAGCAGTACTTC. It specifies CASRWMGTGDYEQYF.

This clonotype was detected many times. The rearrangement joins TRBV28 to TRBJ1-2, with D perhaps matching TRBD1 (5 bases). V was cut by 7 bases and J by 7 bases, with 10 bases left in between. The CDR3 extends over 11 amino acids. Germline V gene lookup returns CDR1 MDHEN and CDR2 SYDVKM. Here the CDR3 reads CASKQDAGYTF. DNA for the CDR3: TGTGCCAGCAAACAGGATGCTGGCTACACCTTC.